This entry is about one T cell receptor (beta chain). What it binds is not known. The CDR3 spans 15 residues. Losses at the gene ends were 5 bases for V and 4 bases for J; bases not matched to a gene: 5. CDR1 MNHEY and CDR2 SVGAGI come from the germline V gene. Sequencing used immunoSEQ multiplex PCR; TCRdb keeps in-frame clones, though not all of them. The table lists about 120,000 clones, around 91% of them singletons, with approximately 3.3% in the top ten. These data originate in a study of T cell responses to AZD1222 COVID-19 vaccine. Across the whole study: Pooled in the analysis were second doses at about 4 or about 12 weeks.

Study outcomes and limitations: Samples come after the peak T cell response, not at day 14. Possibly, clonal diversity was underestimated; donors were largely white British and included more females.

This specimen was peripheral blood, taken on day 0 of AZD1222 vaccination. J is TRBJ2-5 and V is TRBV6-5, with 12 bases lining up with TRBD2. This clonotype was obtained from an adult in good health. CDR3: CASSLAGGMGETQYF. Written as DNA, the CDR3 is TGTGCCAGCAGTCTAGCGGGGGGGATGGGAGAGACCCAGTACTTC.